Here is one TCR beta chain with its context. Its antigen is unidentified. V gave up 6 bases and J gave up 1 base, with 12 bases separating them. The CDR3 covers 14 residues. Germline V gene sequence: CDR1 SQVTM, CDR2 ANQGSEA. The sample originates from a study of CD8 T cells in ankylosing spondylitis. Molecular-barcoded quantitative 5'-RACE produced these TCR beta libraries. TCRdb recomputed calls from the 5' RACE reads with MiXCR, one row per CDR3 protein. The table lists about 840,000 distinct CDR3 sequences, roughly 10% of them singletons. Whole-study results and caveats: What appeared characteristic of ankylosing spondylitis blood was a TCR beta motif of eight or nine highly homologous variants.

The TCR originated in a male donor with ankylosing spondylitis. Source material: blood, either unsorted or a sorted T cell fraction (not recorded which). This chain links TRBV29-1 with TRBJ1-4; possibly TRBD1 for D (6 bases). CDR3 sequence (DNA): TGCAGCGTCCGAGTAGGGGGAACTAATGAAAAACTGTTTTTT. Its translation: CSVRVGGTNEKLFF.